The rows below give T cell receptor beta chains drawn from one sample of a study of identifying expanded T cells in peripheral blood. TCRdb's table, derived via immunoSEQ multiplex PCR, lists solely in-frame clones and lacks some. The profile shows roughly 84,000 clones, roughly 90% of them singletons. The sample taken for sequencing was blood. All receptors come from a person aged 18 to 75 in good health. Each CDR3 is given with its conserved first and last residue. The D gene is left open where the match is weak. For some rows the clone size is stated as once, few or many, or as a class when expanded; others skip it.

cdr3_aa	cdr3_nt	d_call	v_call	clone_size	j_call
CASSLGGGPAFF	TGTGCCAGCAGCTTAGGGGGGGGCCCGGCTTTCTTT	.	TRBV11-3	.	TRBJ1-1
CASSGQVEAFF	TGTGCCAGCTCCGGACAGGTTGAAGCTTTCTTT	TRBD1	TRBV7-2	once	TRBJ1-1
CASSVEGQLNTEAFF	TGTGCCAGCAGCGTAGAAGGACAACTGAACACTGAAGCTTTCTTT	.	TRBV9	.	TRBJ1-1
CATSRDSRTEAFF	TGTGCCACCAGCAGAGACAGCAGGACTGAAGCTTTCTTT	.	TRBV15	.	TRBJ1-1
CASSPQTVSNQPQHF	TGTGCCAGCAGTCCCCAGACAGTTAGCAATCAGCCCCAGCATTTT	.	TRBV2	once	TRBJ1-5
CASSFQANTEAFF	TGTGCCAGCAGCTTTCAGGCGAACACTGAAGCTTTCTTT	.	TRBV7-3	.	TRBJ1-1
CASSLARQTLNYGYTF	TGTGCCAGCAGCTTAGCGCGGCAGACCCTTAACTATGGCTACACCTTC	.	TRBV7-9	.	TRBJ1-2
CAGGPLGTYEQYF	TGTGCCGGCGGGCCCTTGGGGACTTACGAGCAGTACTTC	.	TRBV27	.	TRBJ2-7
CASSVRDTSYNEQFF	TGTGCCAGCAGCGTCCGGGACACCTCCTACAATGAGCAGTTCTTC	.	TRBV9	.	TRBJ2-1
CAWSIGLRGYTF	TGTGCCTGGAGTATCGGTTTGAGGGGCTACACCTTC	.	TRBV30	.	TRBJ1-2
CASSLNPGNTEAFF	TGTGCCAGCAGCTTAAATCCCGGGAACACTGAAGCTTTCTTT	.	TRBV11-2	.	TRBJ1-1
CASRNVDYSNQPQHF	TGTGCCAGCAGGAACGTTGATTATAGCAATCAGCCCCAGCATTTT	.	TRBV6-1	few	TRBJ1-5
CAWGVDGYTF	TGTGCCTGGGGCGTGGATGGCTACACCTTC	.	TRBV30	.	TRBJ1-2
CASSLEVGTGWGYTF	TGTGCCAGCAGCTTAGAGGTGGGGACAGGATGGGGCTACACCTTC	TRBD1	TRBV7-2	.	TRBJ1-2
CASSLGAVQGPLTVLTF	TGCGCCAGCAGCCTGGGAGCGGTACAGGGGCCTTTAACCGTCCTGACTTTC	TRBD1	TRBV5-1	.	TRBJ2-6
CASGSRRSTDTQYF	TGTGCCAGTGGGAGTAGAAGGAGCACAGATACGCAGTATTTT	.	TRBV19	once	TRBJ2-3
CAWSVRGGAFF	TGTGCCTGGAGTGTCAGAGGGGGAGCTTTCTTT	.	TRBV30	few	TRBJ1-1
CAWVGGPSGYTF	TGTGCCTGGGTGGGGGGACCCAGTGGCTACACCTTC	.	TRBV30	.	TRBJ1-2
CASSGINTEAFF	TGTGCCAGCAGCGGGATAAACACTGAAGCTTTCTTT	.	TRBV6-1	.	TRBJ1-1
CASPGGGTEKETQYF	TGTGCCAGCCCAGGAGGGGGGACAGAAAAAGAGACCCAGTACTTC	.	TRBV2	.	TRBJ2-5
CASSRNTGELFF	TGTGCCAGCAGCCGGAACACCGGGGAGCTGTTTTTT	.	TRBV7-9	.	TRBJ2-2
CASSPSLAVETQYF	TGTGCCAGCAGCCCCTCGCTAGCGGTTGAGACCCAGTACTTC	TRBD2	TRBV5-4	.	TRBJ2-5
CASSSVGGVNYGYTF	TGTGCCAGCAGCTCGGTCGGAGGGGTTAACTATGGCTACACCTTC	.	TRBV5-5	.	TRBJ1-2
CASSLFSLYQPQHF	TGTGCCAGCAGTTTATTCTCTCTTTATCAGCCCCAGCATTTT	.	TRBV28	few	TRBJ1-5
CASSLEEQFF	TGTGCCAGCAGCTTGGAGGAGCAGTTCTTC	.	TRBV5-5	.	TRBJ2-1
CASSSRGYAGGYTF	TGTGCCAGCAGTTCACGCGGTTACGCAGGGGGCTACACCTTC	.	TRBV27	.	TRBJ1-2
CATSREAGPNTGELFF	TGTGCCACCAGCAGAGAAGCAGGGCCAAACACCGGGGAGCTGTTTTTT	.	TRBV15	.	TRBJ2-2
CASSPGHTNTEAFF	TGTGCCAGCTCACCGGGACATACAAACACTGAAGCTTTCTTT	.	TRBV18	.	TRBJ1-1
CASKLRSRSNTEAFF	TGTGCCAGCAAGCTTAGGAGTCGGTCGAACACTGAAGCTTTCTTT	.	TRBV13	few	TRBJ1-1
CASSPWAANTEAFF	TGTGCCAGCAGCCCCTGGGCCGCGAACACTGAAGCTTTCTTT	.	TRBV27	once	TRBJ1-1
CASSRGPQNTEAFF	TGTGCCAGTAGTAGGGGCCCTCAGAACACTGAAGCTTTCTTT	.	TRBV19	.	TRBJ1-1
CASSLDGSEDTQYF	TGCGCCAGCAGCTTGGACGGGAGTGAGGATACGCAGTATTTT	.	TRBV5-1	.	TRBJ2-3
CASSQVRSPTDTQYF	TGTGCCAGCAGCCAAGTAAGATCTCCCACAGATACGCAGTATTTT	.	TRBV14	.	TRBJ2-3
CASRNSYEQYF	TGTGCCAGTAGAAACTCCTACGAGCAGTACTTC	.	TRBV19	.	TRBJ2-7
CASSRTGSTDTQYF	TGTGCCAGCAGCAGGACAGGGAGCACAGATACGCAGTATTTT	TRBD1	TRBV7-3	.	TRBJ2-3
CASSAQGGHGNSPLHF	TGCGCCAGCAGCGCTCAAGGGGGCCATGGGAATTCACCCCTCCACTTT	TRBD1	TRBV5-1	.	TRBJ1-6
CASSLWGNTIYF	TGTGCCAGCAGCTTGTGGGGTAACACCATATATTTT	.	TRBV5-6	.	TRBJ1-3
CASSPGSAVATNYGYTF	TGTGCCAGCAGCCCGGGTAGTGCCGTAGCGACTAACTATGGCTACACCTTC	.	TRBV5-4	.	TRBJ1-2
CASSISGTADTGELFF	TGTGCCAGTAGTATTTCCGGGACAGCGGACACCGGGGAGCTGTTTTTT	TRBD1	TRBV19	.	TRBJ2-2